A single sample is the source of the 19 T cell receptor beta chains below, sequenced in a study of blood T cell repertoires in COVID-19. Clones were read by immunoSEQ multiplex PCR, and TCRdb kept only the in-frame ones, dropping some. The repertoire holds about 180,000 clones, under 85% seen once, with 9.8% in the top ten. The specimen was peripheral blood. All receptors derive from an elderly woman with acute or convalescent COVID-19.

V is TRBV6-4 and J is TRBJ2-1; D may be TRBD2 (6 bases). V was trimmed by 4 bases and J by 4 bases, leaving 8 bases between them. The germline V gene encodes CDR1 MRHNA and CDR2 SNTAGT. This CDR3 contains 13 residues. The CDR3 here is CASSGGEYNEQFF. The CDR3 DNA reads TGTGCCAGCAGTGGGGGGGAGTACAATGAGCAGTTCTTC.

The chain is built from TRBV3-1 (or the pseudogene TRBV3-2) and TRBJ2-3; weak D call: TRBD1 (5 bases). V lost 10 bases, J lost 3 bases, and 14 bases lay in between. The length of the CDR3 is 13 residues. Germline-derived CDR1 and CDR2 are LGHDT and YNNKEL (reference sequence). This chain's CDR3 is CATGHFSTDTQYF. In DNA form, the CDR3 reads TGTGCCACTGGACATTTTAGTACAGATACGCAGTATTTT.

This chain links TRBV7-2 with TRBJ1-4; 7 bases line up with TRBD1. The junction had 7 bases not matched to a gene; V was cut back by 1 base and J by 14 bases. Germline-derived CDR1 and CDR2 are SGHTA and FQGNSA. The CDR3 consists of 13 residues. The CDR3 DNA reads as TGTGCCAGCAGCTTAGTAAGGGGGCGAGGGCTGTTTTTT. Residues: CASSLVRGRGLFF.

The V gene is TRBV6-5, the J gene TRBJ2-3; D gene ambiguous. CDR3 size: 15 residues. Trimming removed 4 bases from V and 0 bases from J, with 11 bases in between. From germline, CDR1 is MNHEY and CDR2 SVGAGI. This CDR3 reads CASSSYQASTDTQYF. CDR3 in DNA: TGTGCCAGCAGTTCCTACCAGGCGAGCACAGATACGCAGTATTTT.

This chain uses TRBV18 with TRBJ2-3; 8 nucleotides agree with TRBD2. The J segment lost 4 bases and the V segment lost 0 bases, leaving 6 bases of the junction unmatched. The CDR3 extends over 16 amino acids. Per germline, CDR1 KGHSH and CDR2 LQKENI. In DNA, the CDR3 is TGTGCCAGCTCACCACCGATCCGGGGGGGCTCAGATACGCAGTATTTT. Protein: CASSPPIRGGSDTQYF.

The chain joins TRBV19 to TRBJ2-2; 10 positions agree with TRBD1. CDR1 is LNHDA, CDR2 SQIVND, per germline (reference sequence). V lost 6 bases and J lost 9; bases outside the gene matches: 13. The CDR3 covers 16 residues. The CDR3 loop is CASSPPADRGRRELFF. In DNA form, the CDR3 reads TGTGCCAGTAGCCCCCCCGCCGACAGGGGGCGACGGGAGCTGTTTTTT.

This chain joins TRBV5-1 and TRBJ2-5, with 7 bases identical to TRBD1. V lost 4 bases to trimming and J lost 5 bases; unmatched junction nucleotides: 8. The CDR3 runs 14 residues. Germline loops: CDR1 SGHRS, CDR2 YFSETQ. As DNA, the CDR3 is TGCGCCAGCAGCCTTAACAGGGGTGACGAGACCCAGTACTTC. Its translation is CASSLNRGDETQYF.

The chain uses TRBV2 and TRBJ2-1, with 8 bases lining up with TRBD2. V was clipped by 2 bases and J by 6 bases; unmatched bases: 3. Germline lookup yields CDR1 SNHLY and CDR2 FYNNEI. The CDR3 covers 14 residues. The DNA for the CDR3 is TGTGCCAGCAGTGAACCGGGACTAGTCAATGAGCAGTTCTTC. Amino acid sequence: CASSEPGLVNEQFF.

V usage is TRBV12-3 or TRBV12-4 and J usage is TRBJ1-2, with 9 bases fitting TRBD1. Losses at the gene ends were 7 bases for V and 3 bases for J; bases not matched to a gene: 3. The CDR3 runs 13 residues. Here the CDR3 DNA reads TGTGCCAGCACCCGGGACAGGGACTATGGCTACACCTTC. It encodes CASTRDRDYGYTF.

The V and J genes are TRBV6-5 and TRBJ1-5; weak D call: TRBD1 (5 bases). The germline V and J ends were trimmed by 5 bases and 9 bases, with 17 bases remaining between them. The CDR3 totals 14 residues. Germline lookup yields CDR1 MNHEY and CDR2 SVGAGI. CDR3 region: CASSPPGGALPQHF. The CDR3 nucleotides are TGTGCCAGCAGTCCGCCCGGGGGTGCCTTGCCCCAGCATTTT.

V and J are TRBV7-9 and TRBJ1-2, with 8 bases matching TRBD1. The CDR3 runs to 15 residues. The trim removed 5 bases at V and 4 bases at J, leaving 9 bases unmatched. Germline CDR1 reads SEHNR; CDR2 reads FQNEAQ (reference sequence). The CDR3 is CASSGQGLGSYGYTF. The CDR3 DNA sequence: TGTGCCAGCAGCGGACAGGGCCTAGGGTCCTATGGCTACACCTTC.

V usage is TRBV5-4 and J usage is TRBJ2-1; TRBD2 is a possible D gene (5 bases). V lost 5 bases to trimming and J lost 10 bases, with 16 bases between them. CDR1 is SGHNT, CDR2 YYREEE, per germline (reference sequence). The CDR3 length is 13 residues. The CDR3 reads CASSRDYPEEQFF. The CDR3 bases are TGTGCCAGCAGTCGTGACTACCCGGAAGAGCAGTTCTTC. The full variable domain, in which reference TRBV5-4 and TRBJ2-1 provide the parts outside the CDR3, is ETGVTQSPTHLIKTRGQQVTLRCSSQSGHNTVSWYQQALGQGPQFIFQYYREEENGRGNFPPRFSGLQFPNYSSELNVNALELDDSALYLCASSRDYPEEQFFGPGTRLTVL.

In this sample, this clone turned up once. This chain uses TRBV5-1 with TRBJ1-6, with D possibly being TRBD1 (6 bases). CDR1 and CDR2 (germline): SGHRS, YFSETQ. The CDR3 covers 14 residues. Trimming left V 0 bases short and J 9 bases short, with 10 bases between. In DNA, the CDR3 is TGCGCCAGCAGCTTGGAAGGGGGGGCTTCACCCCTCCACTTT. As protein: CASSLEGGASPLHF.

The chain carries TRBV30 and TRBJ2-7, with 8 positions matching TRBD1. Germline values: CDR1 GTSNPN, CDR2 SVGIG (reference sequence). The CDR3 runs to 14 residues. V lost 4 bases and J lost 3; bases outside the gene matches: 8. DNA of the CDR3: TGTGCCTGGACCACCGGGACAGGAAACTACGAGCAGTACTTC. This translates into CAWTTGTGNYEQYF.

This chain connects TRBV7-3 to TRBJ2-1; tentative D call: TRBD2 (5 bases). V dropped 5 bases and J dropped 2 bases, with 13 bases sitting between them. Germline values: CDR1 SGHTA, CDR2 FQGTGA. CDR3 size: 15 residues. In DNA form, the CDR3 reads TGTGCCAGCAGCCCCCGGGGTACGGCCTACAATGAGCAGTTCTTC. It specifies CASSPRGTAYNEQFF.

The V and J genes are TRBV4-3 and TRBJ1-2; 8 nucleotides agree with TRBD1. Per the germline V gene, CDR1 is LGHNA and CDR2 is YSLEER. This CDR3 comprises 16 residues. The V segment lost 0 bases and the J segment 6 bases; nucleotides outside the gene matches: 9. The CDR3 DNA sequence: TGCGCCAGCAGCCAAGATAGTACAGGGGGACGGGATGGCTACACCTTC. Translation gives CASSQDSTGGRDGYTF.

CDR3 amino acids: CASSGTRENTEAFF. The CDR3 nucleotides are TGCGCCAGCAGTGGGACCAGGGAGAACACTGAAGCTTTCTTT. V is TRBV10-2 and J is TRBJ1-1; perhaps TRBD1 as D (5 bases). V was cut by 4 bases and J by 1 base, with 10 bases left in between. The germline V gene has CDR1 WSHSY and CDR2 SAAADI. The CDR3 is made up of 14 amino acids.

V and J are TRBV5-4 and TRBJ1-1, with D hard to call. With 4 bases removed from V and 1 base from J, the gap between germline ends came to 14 bases. The CDR3 has 15 residues. The germline V gene encodes CDR1 SGHNT and CDR2 YYREEE (reference sequence). CDR3 nucleotide sequence: TGTGCCAGCAGCCCCGCGGGTCAGAAGAACACTGAAGCTTTCTTT. Translated: CASSPAGQKNTEAFF.

This clone has more than one count but fewer than ten. This rearrangement joins TRBV19 to TRBJ1-1; D is possibly TRBD1 (5 bases). The V end was cut by 3 bases, the J end by 1 base, with 15 bases between. Germline V gives CDR1 LNHDA, CDR2 SQIVND (reference sequence). This CDR3 comprises 16 residues. The chain's CDR3 is CASSMGGSRGNTEAFF. In DNA, the CDR3 is TGTGCCAGTAGTATGGGGGGTTCGAGAGGGAACACTGAAGCTTTCTTT.